The sequence of this T cell receptor (beta chain) was determined in a study of T-cell reconstitution after alpha-beta-depleted transplantation in children. Unique molecular identifiers were built into the TCRbeta library. Each CDR3 protein gets one entry after TCRdb re-called the PCR reads with MiXCR. The profile shows approximately 500,000 distinct CDR3 sequences, about 11% of them singletons. This clonotype was detected many times. What it binds is unknown. CDR1 is DFQATT and CDR2 is SNEGSKA in the germline V gene (reference sequence). This CDR3 region has 12 residues. V was clipped by 3 bases and J by 2 bases, with 6 bases between them. The study's findings and limits: T cells produced anew were the main source of T-cell counts and diversity one year after transplant.

Sequenced here: PBMCs, sampled before TCRalphabeta/CD19-depleted stem cell transplant. The V gene is TRBV20-1, the J gene TRBJ2-3; D remains unclear. The source is a child aged 2-15 years with inherited bone marrow failure, due to receive a stem cell transplant. The CDR3 reads CSARLLTDTQYF. CDR3 nucleotide sequence: TGCAGTGCTAGGTTGCTCACAGATACGCAGTATTTT.